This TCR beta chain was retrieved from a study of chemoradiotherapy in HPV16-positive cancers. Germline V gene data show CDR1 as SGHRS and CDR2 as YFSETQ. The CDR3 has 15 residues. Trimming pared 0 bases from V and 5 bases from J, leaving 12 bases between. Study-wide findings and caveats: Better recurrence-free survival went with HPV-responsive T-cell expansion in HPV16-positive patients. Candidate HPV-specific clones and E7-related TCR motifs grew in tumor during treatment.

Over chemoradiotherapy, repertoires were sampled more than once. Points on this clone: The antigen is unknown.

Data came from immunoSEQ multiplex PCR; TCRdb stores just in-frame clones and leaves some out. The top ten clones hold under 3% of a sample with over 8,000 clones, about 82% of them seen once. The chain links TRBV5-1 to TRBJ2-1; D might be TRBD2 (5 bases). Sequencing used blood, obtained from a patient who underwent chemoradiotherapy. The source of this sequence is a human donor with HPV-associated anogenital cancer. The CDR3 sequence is CASSLGTTRHNEQFF. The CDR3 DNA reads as TGCGCCAGCAGCTTGGGGACCACTAGACACAATGAGCAGTTCTTC.